This entry lists 16 T cell receptor beta chains sequenced from one sample in a study of regulatory T cells in long-lasting Graves disease. Specified time point: persistent/refractory GD, antithyroid drugs over 5 years with positive TRAb. The TCR library was prepared using RNA isolated from PBMCs. Assembly of TCR beta libraries relied on iRepertoire HTBI primers together with Arm-PCR of CDR3 regions. MiXCR, applied by TCRdb to the multiplex PCR reads, yields one record per CDR3 protein. The data show about 310,000 distinct CDR3 sequences, around a fifth seen once. Sequenced here: peripheral blood mononuclear cells (PBMCs), sampled when the disease was refractory, from a patient treated with antithyroid drugs. All receptors derive from a female donor with Graves disease.

This clonotype was observed many times. The V call is TRBV4-1, the J call TRBJ1-2; 8 positions agree with TRBD1. This CDR3 contains 15 residues. In germline, CDR1 is MGHRA, CDR2 YSYEKL. The junction had 12 bases not matched to a gene; V was cut back by 6 bases and J by 6 bases. The CDR3 nucleotides are TGCGCCAGCAGACGAAACACAGGGGGAATGGATGGCTACACCTTC. Amino acids: CASRRNTGGMDGYTF.

This clonotype was seen repeatedly, ten times or more. The rearrangement links TRBV30 to TRBJ2-7, with TRBD2 as a possible D gene (6 bases). The CDR3 spans 13 residues. V lost 0 bases and J 2 bases, leaving 8 bases between the germline ends. Germline assignment: CDR1 GTSNPN and CDR2 SVGIG (reference sequence). CDR3 DNA: TGTGCCTGGAGTGTACGGAGGGCCTACGAGCAGTACTTC. Encoded protein: CAWSVRRAYEQYF.

A few counts support this clonotype. This chain connects TRBV7-2 to TRBJ2-7, with D possibly being TRBD2 (8 bases). Trimming removed 8 bases at V and 2 bases at J, with 16 bases between. The germline V gene encodes CDR1 SGHTA and CDR2 FQGNSA. CDR3 size: 14 residues. CDR3 nucleotide sequence: TGTGCCAGCCGCGGGGGGACAGCAACCTACGAGCAGTACTTC. It translates to CASRGGTATYEQYF.

The J gene is TRBJ2-3, the V gene TRBV28; TRBD2 matches 9 bases. V shed 4 bases, J shed 6 bases, and the junction held 11 bases outside the gene matches. CDR3 length: 16 residues. From germline, CDR1 is MDHEN and CDR2 SYDVKM. This chain's CDR3 is CASSYPWAAGGDTQYF. Written as DNA, the CDR3 is TGTGCCAGCAGTTATCCATGGGCAGCGGGGGGTGATACGCAGTATTTT.

This clonotype was recorded many times. The V call is TRBV7-9, the J call TRBJ2-7; 10 nucleotides line up with TRBD1. V trimming: 3 bases; J trimming: 5 bases; junction bases outside the gene matches: 4. The germline gives CDR1 SEHNR, CDR2 FQNEAQ (reference sequence). The CDR3 spans 14 residues. CDR3 nucleotide sequence: TGTGCCAGCAGCTTGATGGGACAGGGGAACGAGCAGTACTTC. This sequence encodes CASSLMGQGNEQYF. Drawing the rest from reference TRBV7-9 and TRBJ2-7, the complete variable domain is DTGVSQNPRHKITKRGQNVTFRCDPISEHNRLYWYRQTLGQGPEFLTYFQNEAQLEKSRLLSDRFSAERPKGSFSTLEIQRTEQGDSAMYLCASSLMGQGNEQYFGPGTRLTVT.

This clonotype showed up many times. The chain employs TRBV18 and TRBJ1-2; no reliable D call. With 0 bases removed from V and 8 bases from J, the gap between germline ends came to 13 bases. This CDR3 region has 14 residues. Germline V gene sequence: CDR1 KGHSH, CDR2 LQKENI. The CDR3 sequence: CASSPPGDAAGYTF. CDR3 DNA: TGTGCCAGCTCACCACCGGGCGACGCCGCGGGCTACACCTTC.

This rearrangement joins TRBV29-1 to TRBJ1-1; weak D call: TRBD1 (6 bases). The V end lost 3 bases, the J end lost 0 bases, and 11 bases lay between the germline ends. The CDR3 consists of 14 residues. The germline V gene has CDR1 SQVTM and CDR2 ANQGSEA. The DNA for the CDR3 is TGCAGCGTTGACCCCACAGGGCTGAACACTGAAGCTTTCTTT. The encoded protein is CSVDPTGLNTEAFF. Full variable domain (remainder filled in from reference TRBV29-1 and TRBJ1-1): SAVISQKPSRDICQRGTSLTIQCQVDSQVTMMFWYRQQPGQSLTLIATANQGSEATYESGFVIDKFPISRPNLTFSTLTVSNMSPEDSSIYLCSVDPTGLNTEAFFGQGTRLTVV.

Details on this clonotype: A much larger clone lies one base from this, so it may be a read error. The chain carries TRBV6-9 and TRBJ1-5, with 7 bases fitting TRBD1. Per germline, CDR1 MNHGY and CDR2 SVAAGI. The CDR3 is 17 amino acids. The CDR3 sequence is CAGSYIPTGTLSQPQHF. CDR3 DNA sequence: TGTGCCGGCAGTTATATCCCGACAGGGACCTTGAGTCAGCCCCAGCATTTT.

This clonotype was counted many times. V usage is TRBV11-2 and J usage is TRBJ2-2; D remains ambiguous. This CDR3 spans 15 amino acids. The ends were cut back, 1 base at V and 8 bases at J, with 14 bases in the middle. Germline lookup yields CDR1 SGHAT and CDR2 FQNNGV. CDR3 residues: CASSLVRPPRGELFF. The CDR3 region has the DNA TGTGCCAGCAGCTTAGTTCGACCCCCGAGAGGGGAGCTGTTTTTT.

This clonotype showed up many times. The rearrangement uses TRBV6-1 and TRBJ1-6; D is unresolved. The CDR3 has 16 amino acids. Trimming took off 4 bases at V and 1 base at J, with 11 bases between the two ends. Per the germline V gene, CDR1 is MNHNS and CDR2 is SASEGT. The CDR3 loop reads CASSGRKGSYNSPLHF. The CDR3 DNA sequence: TGTGCCAGCAGTGGCAGAAAAGGGTCCTATAATTCACCCCTCCACTTT.

This clonotype was detected only a few times. The chain is built from TRBV27 and TRBJ2-7; D unclear. The CDR3 is made up of 13 amino acids. The germline V and J ends were trimmed by 6 bases and 6 bases, with 15 bases remaining between them. The germline V gene has CDR1 MNHEY and CDR2 SMNVEV (reference sequence). CDR3 in amino acids: CASSLGYALEQYF. Written as DNA, the CDR3 is TGTGCCAGCAGCCTAGGTTACGCTCTCGAGCAGTACTTC.

This clonotype has a count of ten or more. The chain has TRBV7-2 and TRBJ2-7; either TRBD1 or TRBD2 may fit D (5 bases each). This CDR3 spans 14 amino acids. Germline V CDR1 and CDR2: SGHTA, FQGNSA. V lost 3 bases and J lost 1, with 10 bases in between. In DNA form, the CDR3 reads TGTGCCAGCAGCTTTGGGGGATTGTCCTACGAGCAGTACTTC. Protein product: CASSFGGLSYEQYF.

Regarding this clonotype: This may be a read error, as it is one base from a much larger clone. In DNA, the CDR3 is TGTGCCAGCAGCTTAGAGGGTCGACCATTGGTCTTC. It translates to CASSLEGRPLVF. The chain carries TRBV7-9 and TRBJ2-5; D is unresolved. The CDR3 extends over 12 amino acids. Germline values: CDR1 SEHNR, CDR2 FQNEAQ (reference sequence).

This clonotype was detected a few times. This CDR3 is CASSPGTRPKETQYF. CDR3 nucleotides: TGTGCCAGCAGTCCCGGGACTAGACCTAAGGAGACCCAGTACTTC. V gene TRBV6-1 combines with J gene TRBJ2-5, with 8 bases that match TRBD2. V trimming: 5 bases; J trimming: 5 bases; junction bases outside the gene matches: 10. Germline V gene sequence: CDR1 MNHNS, CDR2 SASEGT. The length of the CDR3 is 15 residues.

This clonotype was observed at least ten times. The V and J genes are TRBV15 and TRBJ2-5, with D possibly being TRBD1 (5 bases). V lost 0 bases, J lost 0 bases, and 8 bases lay in between. The CDR3 length is 15 residues. The germline V gene encodes CDR1 LNHNV and CDR2 YYDKDF (reference sequence). The CDR3 here is CATSRDLDNQETQYF. In DNA form, the CDR3 reads TGTGCCACCAGCAGAGATCTGGACAACCAAGAGACCCAGTACTTC.

Many counts were recorded for this clonotype. One junction end disagrees with the germline gene, perhaps due to a read error. The chain recombines TRBV2 with TRBJ1-2; D is unresolved. The CDR3 consists of 10 residues. CDR1 is SNHLY, CDR2 FYNNEI, per germline. This CDR3 reads CGSWLYGYTF. The CDR3 nucleotides read TGTGGCAGCTGGCTCTATGGCTACACCTTC.